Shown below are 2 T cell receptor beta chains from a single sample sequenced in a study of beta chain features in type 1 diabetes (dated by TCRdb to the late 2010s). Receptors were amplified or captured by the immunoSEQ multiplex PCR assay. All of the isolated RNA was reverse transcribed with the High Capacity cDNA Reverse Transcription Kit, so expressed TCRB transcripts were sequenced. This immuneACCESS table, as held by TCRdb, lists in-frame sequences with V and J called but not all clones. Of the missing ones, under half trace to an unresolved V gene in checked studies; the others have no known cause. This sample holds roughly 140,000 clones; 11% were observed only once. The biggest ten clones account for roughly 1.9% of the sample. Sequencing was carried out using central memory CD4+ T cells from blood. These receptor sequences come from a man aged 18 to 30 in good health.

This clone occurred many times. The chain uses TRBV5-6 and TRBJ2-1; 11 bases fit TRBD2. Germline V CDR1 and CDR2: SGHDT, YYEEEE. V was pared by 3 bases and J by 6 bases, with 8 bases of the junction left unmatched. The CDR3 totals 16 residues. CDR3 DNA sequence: TGTGCCAGCAGCTCGCCGACTAGCGGGACACCCAATGAGCAGTTCTTC. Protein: CASSSPTSGTPNEQFF.

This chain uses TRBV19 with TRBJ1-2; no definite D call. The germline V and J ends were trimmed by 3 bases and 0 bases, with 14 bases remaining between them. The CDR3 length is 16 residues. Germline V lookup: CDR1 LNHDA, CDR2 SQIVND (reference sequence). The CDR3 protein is CASSMLRSHSNYGYTF. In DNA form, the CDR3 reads TGTGCCAGTAGTATGCTTAGGAGCCACTCTAACTATGGCTACACCTTC.